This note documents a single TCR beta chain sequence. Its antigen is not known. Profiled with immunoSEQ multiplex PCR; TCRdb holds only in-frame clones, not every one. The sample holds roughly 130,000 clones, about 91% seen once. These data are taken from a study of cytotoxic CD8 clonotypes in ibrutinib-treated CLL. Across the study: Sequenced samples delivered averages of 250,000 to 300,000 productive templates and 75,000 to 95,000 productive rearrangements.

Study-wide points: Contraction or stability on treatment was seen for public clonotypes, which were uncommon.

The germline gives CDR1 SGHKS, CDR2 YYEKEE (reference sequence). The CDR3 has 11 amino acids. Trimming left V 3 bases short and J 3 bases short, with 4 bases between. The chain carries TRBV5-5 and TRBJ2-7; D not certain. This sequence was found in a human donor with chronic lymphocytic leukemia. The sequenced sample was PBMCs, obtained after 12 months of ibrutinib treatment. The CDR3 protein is CASSWGYEQYF. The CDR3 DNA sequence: TGTGCCAGCAGCTGGGGCTACGAGCAGTACTTC. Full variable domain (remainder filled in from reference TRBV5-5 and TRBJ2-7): DAGVTQSPTHLIKTRGQQVTLRCSPISGHKSVSWYQQVLGQGPQFIFQYYEKEERGRGNFPDRFSARQFPNYSSELNVNALLLGDSALYLCASSWGYEQYFGPGTRLTVT.